Following are 5 T cell receptor beta chains from one sample sequenced in a study of tumor T cells in aggressive B-cell lymphoma (TCRdb year 2017). The library was obtained by the immunoSEQ multiplex PCR assay. The clones in this table, taken by TCRdb from immuneACCESS, are in-frame only. Not every clone is retained; where verified, under half of the shortfall comes from an unresolved V gene, and the cause of the rest is unknown. The sample profile shows more than 800 clones; about nine tenths of them were found once. The top ten hold roughly 13% of the sample. Sequenced sample: tumor tissue. The source of these receptors is an adult with diffuse large B cell lymphoma.

This rearrangement joins TRBV30 to TRBJ2-5; D is unresolved. This CDR3 region has 12 residues. Per germline, CDR1 GTSNPN and CDR2 SVGIG (reference sequence). V shed 0 bases and J shed 2 bases, with 4 bases lying between them. The CDR3 protein is CAWSVAQETQYF. CDR3 sequence (DNA): TGTGCCTGGAGTGTTGCGCAAGAGACCCAGTACTTC.

V gene TRBV5-1 combines with J gene TRBJ2-3, with D perhaps TRBD2 (5 bases). The CDR3 loop spans 15 amino acids. Per the germline V gene, CDR1 is SGHRS and CDR2 is YFSETQ. Trimming cost V 3 bases and J 0 bases, with 11 bases left between them. CDR3 loop: CASSYLTGSTDTQYF. The DNA for the CDR3 is TGCGCCAGCAGCTACTTGACGGGAAGCACAGATACGCAGTATTTT.

The chain has TRBV5-1 and TRBJ1-4; D gene ambiguous. V was shortened by 2 bases and J by 4 bases, with 6 bases between the two germline ends. Germline CDR1 SGHRS, CDR2 YFSETQ. The CDR3 length is 13 residues. The chain's CDR3 is CASSFEGNEKLFF. For the CDR3, the DNA is TGCGCCAGCAGCTTTGAGGGTAATGAAAAACTGTTTTTT.

The chain uses TRBV4-1 and TRBJ1-2; TRBD1 aligns across 7 bases. V lost 1 base to trimming and J lost 1 base; unmatched junction nucleotides: 6. CDR1 is MGHRA, CDR2 YSYEKL, per germline. CDR3 length equals 16 residues. The CDR3 reads CASSQVEGAYNYGYTF. The DNA for the CDR3 is TGCGCCAGCAGCCAAGTAGAGGGGGCGTATAACTATGGCTACACCTTC.

This sequence joins TRBV14 and TRBJ1-1, with a weak D call TRBD1 (5 bases). Germline values: CDR1 SGHDN, CDR2 FVKESK. This CDR3 is 15 amino acids long. V was trimmed by 4 bases and J by 0 bases, leaving 12 bases between them. CDR3 DNA: TGTGCCAGCAGCCCTTATGGGGGGATGAACACTGAAGCTTTCTTT. It encodes CASSPYGGMNTEAFF.